One and the same sample provided the 4 T cell receptor beta chains below, sequenced in a study of T cell responses to AZD1222 COVID-19 vaccine (dated by TCRdb to the early 2020s). Per the publication, the time point label means: about 28 days (+/-7) after the second vaccine dose. Library prep was done by the immunoSEQ multiplex PCR assay. What TCRdb holds here is the immuneACCESS table cut down to in-frame rearrangements. Part of the clones is not present; checked against another copy, under half of the missing clones reflect an unresolved V gene, and the others are unexplained. For this sample there are about 160,000 clones; just over 90% appear just once. Of the sample, 0.9% to 1.2% is held by the ten largest clones. The sample was peripheral blood, taken 28 days after the second AZD1222 dose. All receptors derive from an adult who received the AZD1222 COVID-19 vaccine.

V usage is TRBV4-1 and J usage is TRBJ2-3, with D perhaps assigned TRBD1 or TRBD2 (5 bases each). V was trimmed by 0 bases and J by 0 bases, leaving 16 bases between them. The germline V gene has CDR1 MGHRA and CDR2 YSYEKL. The CDR3 is made up of 18 amino acids. The CDR3 DNA sequence: TGCGCCAGCAGCCAAGAAGGGGAGACGTTCTATAGCACAGATACGCAGTATTTT. It yields the protein CASSQEGETFYSTDTQYF.

This sequence joins TRBV10-2 and TRBJ2-7; TRBD1 is a possible D gene (6 bases). This CDR3 has 14 amino acids. Deletions cut 3 bases from V and 0 bases from J, with 9 bases between. The germline V gene encodes CDR1 WSHSY and CDR2 SAAADI. The CDR3 reads CASSERTASYEQYF. CDR3 nucleotide sequence: TGCGCCAGCAGTGAACGGACAGCCTCCTACGAGCAGTACTTC.

This chain connects TRBV12-3 or TRBV12-4 to TRBJ2-7; no firm D call. CDR3 size: 12 residues. Trimming pared 5 bases from V and 3 bases from J, leaving 8 bases between. CDR3 loop: CASSPTHYEQYF. The CDR3 DNA sequence: TGTGCCAGCAGTCCAACACACTACGAGCAGTACTTC.

The V and J genes are TRBV9 and TRBJ2-3, with TRBD2 matching 8 bases. Germline CDR1 reads SGDLS; CDR2 reads YYNGEE. V shed 1 base, J shed 4 bases, and the junction held 5 bases outside the gene matches. CDR3 length: 15 residues. CDR3 DNA sequence: TGTGCCAGCAGCGTAAGCGGGGGAAGGGCAGATACGCAGTATTTT. Its protein product is CASSVSGGRADTQYF. Looking up the rest from reference TRBV9 and TRBJ2-3 gives the full variable domain: DSGVTQTPKHLITATGQRVTLRCSPRSGDLSVYWYQQSLDQGLQFLIQYYNGEERAKGNILERFSAQQFPDLHSELNLSSLELGDSALYFCASSVSGGRADTQYFGPGTRLTVL.